Listed here are 9 T cell receptor beta chains from one sample, sequenced in a study of blood T cell repertoires in COVID-19. Data came from immunoSEQ multiplex PCR; TCRdb stores just in-frame clones and leaves some out. Among just under 150,000 clones listed, 87% were seen once. Sequenced material: peripheral blood. The receptors shown here come from a woman in her 50s with acute or convalescent COVID-19.

This rearrangement joins TRBV10-3 to TRBJ2-5; possibly TRBD1 for D (7 bases). Trimming left V 5 bases short and J 5 bases short, with 12 bases between. Germline lookup yields CDR1 ENHRY and CDR2 SYGVKD. The CDR3 sequence is 13 residues long. The CDR3 spells CAISIQGRETQYF. The DNA of the CDR3 is TGTGCCATCAGTATACAGGGGAGGGAGACCCAGTACTTC.

The J gene is TRBJ1-4, the V gene TRBV27; maybe TRBD1 (5 bases). The CDR3 contains 14 residues. Germline-derived CDR1 and CDR2 are MNHEY and SMNVEV (reference sequence). The V end was cut by 2 bases, the J end by 8 bases, with 12 bases between. The DNA of the CDR3 is TGTGCCAGCAGTTTAAGGCAGGGAGGGGAAAAACTGTTTTTT. As protein: CASSLRQGGEKLFF.

V usage is TRBV5-4 and J usage is TRBJ2-7, with TRBD1 matching over 7 bases. This CDR3 comprises 15 residues. Per germline, CDR1 SGHNT and CDR2 YYREEE (reference sequence). V trimming: 5 bases; J trimming: 2 bases; junction bases outside the gene matches: 10. The CDR3 region is CASRSNRGETYEQYF. The CDR3 DNA reads TGTGCCAGCAGATCGAACAGGGGAGAGACCTACGAGCAGTACTTC.

This chain connects TRBV5-4 to TRBJ2-7; 11 bases align to TRBD1. Germline V gives CDR1 SGHNT, CDR2 YYREEE (reference sequence). Germline trimming cut 3 bases from V and 4 bases from J; bases unmatched to any gene: 9. This CDR3 has 16 residues. CDR3 bases: TGTGCCAGCAGCTCGGGGACAGGGGGACTTTGGTACGAGCAGTACTTC. Its protein is CASSSGTGGLWYEQYF.

This rearrangement joins TRBV9 to TRBJ2-1, with 7 bases matching TRBD1. Trimming removed 4 bases from V and 0 bases from J; junction bases left unmatched: 7. CDR1 and CDR2 (germline): SGDLS, YYNGEE. The CDR3 consists of 16 residues. The CDR3 nucleotides read TGTGCCAGCAGCCCCCCGACAGGGTCCTCCTACAATGAGCAGTTCTTC. Its protein is CASSPPTGSSYNEQFF.

In this sample, this clone turned up a few times. The chain employs TRBV24-1 and TRBJ2-1; TRBD2 agrees at 10 bases. V lost 4 bases, J lost 1 base, and 0 bases stayed unmatched. This CDR3 comprises 15 residues. Germline loops: CDR1 KGHDR, CDR2 SFDVKD. The CDR3 DNA follows: TGTGCCACCAGTGAACTAGCGGGATCCTACAATGAGCAGTTCTTC. It specifies CATSELAGSYNEQFF.

The V call is TRBV30, the J call TRBJ1-1; no firm D call. The germline CDR1 and CDR2 sequences are GTSNPN and SVGIG (reference sequence). The CDR3 covers 13 residues. Trimming pared 2 bases from V and 0 bases from J, leaving 7 bases between. The CDR3 spells CAWSQQVNTEAFF. The CDR3 nucleotides read TGTGCCTGGAGTCAACAAGTGAACACTGAAGCTTTCTTT.

This clone was detected only once. This sequence joins TRBV5-4 and TRBJ2-7, with TRBD1 matching over 10 bases. Looked up from germline, CDR1 is SGHNT and CDR2 is YYREEE (reference sequence). The V and J ends lost 9 bases and 3 bases, in that order; junction bases with no gene match: 6. This CDR3 contains 13 residues. Here the CDR3 reads CATTGGHLYEQYF. Written as DNA, the CDR3 is TGTGCCACGACAGGGGGCCACCTCTACGAGCAGTACTTC.

The V and J genes are TRBV7-8 and TRBJ2-3, with a tentative D call TRBD1 (5 bases). Trimming took 5 bases from V and 3 from J, leaving 15 bases between them. The CDR3 covers 15 residues. CDR1 is SGHVS, CDR2 FQNEAQ, per germline. The CDR3 loop reads CASSPWGGRTDTQYF. CDR3 DNA: TGTGCCAGCAGCCCGTGGGGCGGCCGTACAGATACGCAGTATTTT.